Sequencing of this T cell receptor (beta chain) was carried out in a study of blood T cell repertoires in COVID-19. Study context: There were acute and convalescent COVID-19 samples, and they came from the United States, Italy and Spain.

Here immunoSEQ multiplex PCR was the method, and the copy in TCRdb shows in-frame clones only, minus some. The repertoire includes about 130,000 clones, 86% of them detected once, and 11% sits in the top ten. The germline gives CDR1 MNHEY, CDR2 SVGAGI. V gave up 5 bases and J gave up 7 bases; unmatched junction bases: 5. The CDR3 totals 13 residues. The genes are TRBV6-5 and TRBJ2-1; 7 bases align to TRBD2. This TCR came from a woman aged 70-85 years with COVID-19, enrolled during active disease. The material sequenced was peripheral blood. The chain's CDR3 is CASSTGTKNEQFF. CDR3 in DNA: TGTGCCAGCAGTACCGGGACTAAAAATGAGCAGTTCTTC.